The next 10 T cell receptor beta chains were all read from a single sample in a study of identical twins. TCRdb re-called the 5' RACE reads through MiXCR, storing one row per CDR3 protein. The sample holds 410,000 or so distinct CDR3 sequences, 15% to 20% seen once. Sequences were obtained from naive T cells sorted from blood. These receptors were taken from a man in his fifties in good health.

V gene TRBV6-5 combines with J gene TRBJ2-7; a weak D match, TRBD2 (5 bases). The germline V gene encodes CDR1 MNHEY and CDR2 SVGAGI. The CDR3 is 14 amino acids. Trimming stripped 0 bases from V and 4 bases from J, with 10 bases between. DNA for the CDR3: TGTGCCAGCAGTTACTCTCGCACTAGTTACGAGCAGTACTTC. Protein sequence: CASSYSRTSYEQYF.

In this sample, this clonotype turned up many times. The rearrangement links TRBV4-2 to TRBJ2-7; 14 bases are a match to TRBD2. CDR1 and CDR2 from the germline V gene are LGHNA and YNFKEQ. The CDR3 loop spans 16 amino acids. Trimming cost V 5 bases and J 5 bases; bases outside gene matches: 8. The CDR3 region is CASSSGLAGGSDEQYF. The CDR3 region has the DNA TGTGCCAGCAGCTCTGGACTAGCGGGAGGTAGCGACGAGCAGTACTTC.

This clonotype was detected only a few times. The J gene is TRBJ2-7, the V gene TRBV20-1, with 12 bases aligning to TRBD2. In germline, CDR1 is DFQATT, CDR2 SNEGSKA (reference sequence). The V segment lost 4 bases and the J segment 2 bases; nucleotides outside the gene matches: 9. The CDR3 has 16 amino acids. The CDR3 spells CSATETSGSTTYEQYF. The CDR3 DNA sequence: TGCAGTGCTACGGAGACTAGCGGGAGCACCACCTACGAGCAGTACTTC.

This clonotype was observed many times. V is TRBV4-2 and J is TRBJ2-1; a weak D match, TRBD1 (5 bases). Germline CDR1 LGHNA, CDR2 YNFKEQ. This CDR3 comprises 17 residues. Trimming pared 0 bases from V and 2 bases from J, leaving 14 bases between. For the CDR3, the DNA is TGTGCCAGCAGCCAAGATCTTGGGGCCTTTGCCTACAATGAGCAGTTCTTC. Its protein product is CASSQDLGAFAYNEQFF.

The chain has TRBV4-2 and TRBJ1-2; 9 bases line up with TRBD1. Germline values: CDR1 LGHNA, CDR2 YNFKEQ. V was clipped by 5 bases and J by 2 bases; unmatched bases: 9. This CDR3 contains 16 residues. The CDR3 loop reads CASSGYRDRANYGYTF. In DNA, the CDR3 is TGTGCCAGCAGCGGATACCGGGACAGGGCGAACTATGGCTACACCTTC.

The chain recombines TRBV27 with TRBJ1-5; a possible D gene is TRBD1 (6 bases). Germline loops: CDR1 MNHEY, CDR2 SMNVEV (reference sequence). CDR3 length: 18 residues. Trimming took 6 bases from V and 2 from J, leaving 23 bases between them. This CDR3 is CASSPNVFEGVGNQPQHF. The DNA for the CDR3 is TGTGCCAGCAGCCCCAACGTATTCGAGGGGGTCGGCAATCAGCCCCAGCATTTT.

This clonotype appeared once. V usage is TRBV4-3 and J usage is TRBJ2-1, with D perhaps TRBD2 (5 bases). This CDR3 is built from 14 residues. Trimming took off 1 base at V and 9 bases at J, with 13 bases between the two ends. Germline V gene sequence: CDR1 LGHNA, CDR2 YSLEER. As DNA, the CDR3 is TGCGCCAGCAGCCAAGGGCCCACCGCGGGTGAGCAGTTCTTC. Protein product: CASSQGPTAGEQFF.

This clonotype was counted at least ten times. This chain uses TRBV4-1 with TRBJ1-6, with D possibly TRBD1 on 5 matching bases. CDR1 and CDR2 from the germline V gene are MGHRA and YSYEKL. Trimming cost V 0 bases and J 11 bases, with 11 bases left between them. This CDR3 contains 14 residues. In DNA, the CDR3 is TGCGCCAGCAGCCAAGATTCGGGGGGTCCACCCCTCCACTTT. Amino acid sequence: CASSQDSGGPPLHF.

The chain joins TRBV19 to TRBJ1-5, with D possibly TRBD1 on 6 matching bases. V gave up 6 bases and J gave up 5 bases, with 14 bases separating them. CDR3 size: 14 residues. Germline-derived CDR1 and CDR2 are LNHDA and SQIVND (reference sequence). DNA of the CDR3: TGTGCCAGTAGGAGAGACAGGATTGATCAGCCCCAGCATTTT. Protein product: CASRRDRIDQPQHF.

This clonotype occurred a few times. The chain is built from TRBV6-8 and TRBJ2-2; no reliable D call. Germline-derived CDR1 and CDR2 are MNHGY and SAAAGT. Trimming took 7 bases from V and 4 from J, leaving 16 bases between them. The CDR3 runs 15 residues. Here the CDR3 DNA reads TGTGCCAGCACCAACCTAGAGACCCTCACCGGGGAGCTGTTTTTT. This translates into CASTNLETLTGELFF.